Presented here are 12 T cell receptor beta chains from one specimen sequenced in a study of glioma-infiltrating T cells. Using RNA template, CDR3s of TCR alpha and beta were amplified with iRepertoire arm-PCR. One entry per CDR3 protein, called by TCRdb with MiXCR from the multiplex PCR reads. This sample carries approximately 140,000 distinct CDR3 sequences, approximately 24% of them seen once, and the ten largest clones take approximately 26%. The sample taken for sequencing was glioma tissue, nonneoplastic brain tissue, or PBMCs (not recorded which). Every receptor here comes from a human donor with low-grade glioma or glioblastoma, undergoing nonglioma brain surgery, or in good health (not recorded which).

This clonotype turned up a few times. The J gene is TRBJ2-3, the V gene TRBV14; D gene ambiguous. Germline V gene lookup returns CDR1 SGHDN and CDR2 FVKESK. The CDR3 loop spans 14 amino acids. Trimming cost V 4 bases and J 5 bases, with 13 bases left between them. DNA of the CDR3: TGTGCCAGCAGCCGAGCCTGGCCGGGAGATACGCAGTATTTT. It yields the protein CASSRAWPGDTQYF.

This clonotype was detected only once. The rearrangement links TRBV20-1 to TRBJ2-7; a weak D match, TRBD1 (5 bases). The germline V gene encodes CDR1 DFQATT and CDR2 SNEGSKA (reference sequence). Trimming stripped 4 bases from V and 2 bases from J, with 12 bases between. The CDR3 runs to 13 residues. The CDR3 is CSAMPGSAYEQYV. In DNA form, the CDR3 reads TGCAGTGCTATGCCAGGGTCGGCCTACGAGCAGTACGTC.

The chain combines TRBV2 with TRBJ2-3, with D possibly TRBD2 on 5 matching bases. The CDR3 has 12 amino acids. V was shortened by 9 bases and J by 0 bases, with 7 bases between the two germline ends. From germline, CDR1 is SNHLY and CDR2 FYNNEI. Written as DNA, the CDR3 is TGTGCCAGTGGGAGAAGCACAGATACGCAGTATTTT. This sequence encodes CASGRSTDTQYF.

This clonotype came up once. This may be a read error: a much more frequent sequence differs by one nucleotide. This chain joins TRBV6-4 and TRBJ1-6; no clear D gene. CDR1 and CDR2 (germline): MRHNA, SNTAGT. V shed 5 bases and J shed 4 bases, with 18 bases lying between them. The CDR3 spans 17 residues. DNA of the CDR3: TGTGCCAGCAGTACCCCGGTCCAGGAAACTTATAATTCACCCCTCCACTTT. It is translated as CASSTPVQETYNSPLHF.

A single count supports this clonotype. The rearrangement joins TRBV19 to TRBJ1-5; maybe TRBD1 (6 bases). The germline CDR1 and CDR2 sequences are LNHDA and SQIVND (reference sequence). V was clipped by 5 bases and J by 5 bases, with 22 bases between them. The CDR3 is 17 amino acids. The chain's CDR3 is CASSPPWGGGLDQPQHF. The CDR3 coding sequence is TGTGCCAGTAGTCCCCCCTGGGGAGGGGGACTCGATCAGCCCCAGCATTTT.

In this sample, this clonotype turned up a few times. The gene calls are TRBV12-3 or TRBV12-4 and TRBJ1-5, with 7 bases aligning to TRBD1. V lost 5 bases and J lost 7; bases outside the gene matches: 11. This CDR3 contains 15 residues. The CDR3 coding sequence is TGTGCCAGCAGTCCGCCGGACAGGATAGGACAGCCCCAGCATTTT. The encoded protein is CASSPPDRIGQPQHF.

In its sample, this clonotype was seen many times. This chain connects TRBV6-1 to TRBJ2-3, with a possible D match to TRBD1 (5 bases). This CDR3 contains 15 residues. Germline V gene data show CDR1 as MNHNS and CDR2 as SASEGT. Trimming pared 4 bases from V and 2 bases from J, leaving 13 bases between. The CDR3 spells CASSAQGYHTDTQYF. CDR3 bases: TGTGCCAGCAGTGCCCAGGGCTACCACACAGATACGCAGTATTTT.

The chain has TRBV7-2 and TRBJ2-7; the D gene is possibly TRBD1 (6 bases). The CDR3 has 17 residues. The germline V and J ends were trimmed by 0 bases and 3 bases, with 18 bases remaining between them. CDR1 is SGHTA, CDR2 FQGNSA, per germline. The chain's CDR3 is CASSLALTGRPFYEQYV. The CDR3 DNA reads TGTGCCAGCAGCTTAGCCCTGACAGGAAGGCCTTTCTACGAGCAGTACGTC.

The chain combines TRBV3-1 with TRBJ2-5; D remains ambiguous. The germline V gene encodes CDR1 LGHDT and CDR2 YNNKEL (reference sequence). V was pared by 1 base and J by 5 bases, with 11 bases between. There are 14 residues in the CDR3. DNA for the CDR3: TGTGCCAGCAGCCAAGTAGACGATCGGGAGACCCAGTACTTC. Translating it yields CASSQVDDRETQYF.

The V and J genes are TRBV20-1 and TRBJ2-5, with D unresolved. The CDR3 is made up of 13 amino acids. The germline CDR1 and CDR2 sequences are DFQATT and SNEGSKA (reference sequence). V was cut by 1 base and J by 5 bases, with 11 bases left in between. The CDR3 reads CSARGPIGETQYF. The CDR3 DNA reads as TGCAGTGCTAGAGGCCCGATCGGGGAGACCCAGTACTTC.

The chain couples TRBV5-4 to TRBJ2-1; 10 bases are shared with TRBD2. V lost 4 bases, J lost 4 bases, and 5 bases stayed unmatched. Germline assignment: CDR1 SGHNT and CDR2 YYREEE (reference sequence). The CDR3 is 15 residues long. The CDR3 nucleotides read TGTGCCAGCAGCGGGGGGACTAGCGTATACAATGAGCAGTTCTTC. Its translation: CASSGGTSVYNEQFF. The whole variable domain, remainder taken from reference TRBV5-4 and TRBJ2-1, is ETGVTQSPTHLIKTRGQQVTLRCSSQSGHNTVSWYQQALGQGPQFIFQYYREEENGRGNFPPRFSGLQFPNYSSELNVNALELDDSALYLCASSGGTSVYNEQFFGPGTRLTVL.

This chain joins TRBV19 and TRBJ2-1, with TRBD2 matching 7 bases. The germline V gene encodes CDR1 LNHDA and CDR2 SQIVND (reference sequence). The junction had 8 bases not matched to a gene; V was cut back by 8 bases and J by 4 bases. The length of the CDR3 is 14 residues. The CDR3 loop is CASSGASGYNEQFF. In DNA form, the CDR3 reads TGTGCCAGTTCCGGGGCTAGCGGTTACAATGAGCAGTTCTTC.